This T cell receptor beta chain was sequenced during a study of blood T cells in healthy people across ages (dated by TCRdb to about 2015). Broadly, across the study: In model experiments, template switching captured about one uniquely barcoded TCR beta cDNA molecule for every two T cells. The study measured age-related changes in TCR beta repertoire diversity using deep sequencing normalized with unique cDNA molecular identifiers. The donors were split into four age groups: young (average 16 years), middle-aged (39), aged (62) and long-lived (about 74). To avoid experimental bias, donors of different ages were randomly spread across the sequencing lanes. The study analyzed two additional independent replicas of 1 million unique cDNA reads from the same blood draw for two donors, one aged 18 to 30 and one aged 80 or older.

This clonotype was picked up one time. The antigen it binds to is not known. Base qualities were left out, and no much larger clone turns up one base away. Donors were 40 or so systemically healthy Caucasian individuals from Russia aged roughly 6 to 90 years. About 10 milliliters of peripheral blood were collected from each donor into EDTA-treated Vacutainer tubes. Ficoll-Paque density-gradient centrifugation was used to isolate PBMCs, with at least 6.5 million per sample. Trizol reagent was used to extract total RNA from PBMCs, with at least 6 micrograms per sample. Naive CD45RAhigh/CD27high T cell percentages were measured by flow cytometry on a PBMC aliquot from every donor. Overall results and qualifications from the work: Observed TCR beta diversity correlated strongly with the percentage of naive T cells measured by flow cytometry. Compared with the aged group, more naive CD4+ T cells, fewer expanded clones and increased TCR diversity were shown by the long-lived group, suggesting age selection. Total diversity estimates from one million sequenced T cells were considered lower bounds and underestimates. Bulk unsorted PBMC profiling prevented conclusive comparison of naive and antigen-experienced compartments. As age increased, observed TCR beta diversity per million T cells dropped in a roughly linear way, and a significant reduction was already evident by age 40. Because donor CMV infection status was unknown, age-related changes in expanded clonotypes were potentially confounded.

Spanning cysteine to phenylalanine, the CDR3 consists of 14 amino acids. CDR3 DNA is the only sequence kept; it has 42 bases, read in frame from the first base. CDR1 and CDR2 are read off the germline V gene (reference sequence) as SEHNR and FQNEAQ. The junction shows trimming of 5 bases on V and 4 bases on J, plus 14 bases between the germline ends. The library was prepared using 5' RACE. Sequenced using an Illumina HiSeq 2500. A second PCR of roughly 6 to 11 cycles was run with a J-beta primer mix and a sample-barcoded 5' primer. Each TCR beta cDNA molecule received a unique molecular identifier from a template-switch 5' adaptor carrying 12 random nucleotides. Each sample yielded at least 3 million CDR3-containing paired-end reads. First-strand cDNA was synthesized from all RNA with the Mint cDNA synthesis kit, primed by a TRBC-specific oligonucleotide. Following uracil-DNA glycosylase treatment, a first 18-cycle PCR with universal primers M1SS and BC2_uni_R was performed on all cDNA. From the authors' description of their analysis: Each sample was normalized by randomly selecting 1 million high-quality reads, each carrying a distinct molecular identifier. Reads with shared molecular identifiers were discarded instead of being binned into consensus sequences. CDR3 identification, clonotype clustering and error correction used MiTCR with a Q25 quality threshold and the strictest error-elimination algorithm. Lower-bound total TCR beta diversity was estimated with a nonparametric unseen species model using Euler transformation. In TCRdb, the public reads were trimmed at Q25 with fastp and aligned with MiXCR, with productive beta chains retained. Duplicate CDR3 protein sequences are folded into a single record with the most common DNA and genes. The V and J calls and clone size are TCRdb's, not the authors'. In this sample the table shows roughly 860,000 distinct CDR3 sequences, roughly 60% of which occur a single time. Around 30% of the sample lies in the top ten.

The chain was built from TRBV7-9 and TRBJ1-1, with a weak D call of TRBD1 (5 bases match). Sequenced input: blood. The source is a young man in good health. CDR3 loop: CASSARGEVTEAFF. The sequenced DNA: TGTGCCAGCAGCGCCCGGGGGGAGGTCACTGAAGCTTTCTTT.